This TCR beta chain is drawn from a study of CD8 T cells in Susac syndrome. RNA was extracted with the RNeasy kit, and a quantity of about 0.45 to 1 ug was reverse transcribed using random hexamers. Amplification of TCR beta CDR3 across 54 Vbeta and 13 Jbeta was performed with immunoSEQ multiplex PCR. TCRdb reanalysed the immunoSEQ multiplex PCR reads using MiXCR and keeps one entry per CDR3 protein. The sample consists of some 220,000 distinct CDR3 sequences, around 95% of them appearing once. Germline V gene data show CDR1 as SGHRS and CDR2 as YFSETQ. V lost 5 bases to trimming and J lost 0 bases, with 8 bases between them. The CDR3 has 14 amino acids. The multiple sclerosis control cohort comprised treatment-naive individuals presenting with stable or active relapsing-remitting disease.

The chain carries TRBV5-1 and TRBJ2-2; D not certain. The receptor was isolated from a human donor with multiple sclerosis. The sample taken for sequencing was CD4+ T cells from PBMCs. In DNA, the CDR3 is TGCGCCAGCAGACGACCTACGAACACCGGGGAGCTGTTTTTT. It codes for CASRRPTNTGELFF. Based on the CDR3 plus reference TRBV5-1 and TRBJ2-2, the full variable domain is KAGVTQTPRYLIKTRGQQVTLSCSPISGHRSVSWYQQTPGQGLQFLFEYFSETQRNKGNFPGRFSGRQFSNSRSEMNVSTLELGDSALYLCASRRPTNTGELFFGEGSRLTVL.